This T cell receptor beta chain appears in the sequencing data of a study of long-term antiretroviral therapy in people with HIV. The study, taken as a whole, reports: Narrower CDR3 length ranges marked HIV repertoires relative to controls.

Worth noting for this clone: Its antigen is unknown.

The CDR3 sequence is 11 residues long. The ends were cut back, 8 bases at V and 10 bases at J, with 17 bases in the middle. The germline V gene encodes CDR1 GTSNPN and CDR2 SVGIG (reference sequence). They ran version v3.0 of the immunoSEQ assay at survey level. Produced via immunoSEQ multiplex PCR; TCRdb's table is partial and in-frame only. This sample has approximately 30,000 clones, with roughly 97% found just once. The chain links TRBV30 to TRBJ1-2, with D perhaps TRBD1 (6 bases). The sequencing here drew on unsorted PBMCs, taken 7.6 years after starting antiretroviral therapy. The TCR comes from a man aged 30-40 years with HIV. The CDR3 DNA reads as TGTGCCCGCAGTGGGGGCGCTGACTACACCTTC. This gives the protein CARSGGADYTF.